This is a list of T cell receptor beta chains from one sample in a study of blood T cells in healthy people across ages. TCRdb processed the 5' RACE reads anew with MiXCR; each CDR3 protein has one entry. The repertoire holds hundreds of thousands of distinct CDR3 sequences, with 45% to 50% as singletons. The sample consisted of blood. These receptors all come from an older woman in good health. CDR3s include the opening cysteine and the closing phenylalanine or tryptophan. The order of the fields is J gene, V gene, D gene, clone size, CDR3 protein, CDR3 DNA. The D gene is left open where the match is weak. Size values are once, few and many counts, or a class for expanded clones, and some rows have none.

>TRBJ1-5|TRBV20-1|TRBD1|-
CSANKEGQGARNQPQHF
TGCAGTGCTAATAAGGAGGGACAGGGGGCTCGCAATCAGCCCCAGCATTTT
>TRBJ1-1|TRBV7-2|-|-
CARSPIAMNTEAFF
TGTGCCCGCAGCCCTATAGCTATGAACACTGAAGCTTTCTTT
>TRBJ2-7|TRBV4-3|-|few
CASSQGPGEVYEQYF
TGCGCCAGCAGCCAAGGCCCGGGAGAGGTCTACGAGCAGTACTTC
>TRBJ1-2|TRBV29-1|-|-
CSVRRDGGGYTF
TGCAGCGTTCGAAGAGATGGCGGGGGCTACACCTTC
>TRBJ2-3|TRBV29-1|-|few
CSAGRQNTDTQYF
TGCAGCGCCGGACGGCAGAACACAGATACGCAGTATTTT
>TRBJ2-7|TRBV2|TRBD1|few
CASGTAFTYEQYF
TGTGCCAGCGGGACAGCCTTTACCTACGAGCAGTACTTC
>TRBJ2-7|TRBV29-1|-|-
CSARRDQSSYNEQYF
TGCAGCGCCAGACGGGACCAGAGCTCCTACAATGAGCAGTACTTC
>TRBJ1-2|TRBV9|-|-
CASSVEGSLNYGYTF
TGTGCCAGCAGCGTAGAGGGCAGCCTTAACTATGGCTACACCTTC
>TRBJ1-2|TRBV3-1|-|-
CASSRTEANYGYTF
TGTGCCAGCAGCCGTACCGAGGCTAACTATGGCTACACCTTC
>TRBJ2-3|TRBV7-9|-|many
CASSLGTGTDTQYF
TGTGCCAGCAGCTTAGGAACAGGCACAGATACGCAGTATTTT
>TRBJ1-5|TRBV28|-|few
CASSLRALGRGSNQPQHF
TGTGCCAGCAGTTTAAGGGCCTTGGGGAGGGGAAGCAATCAGCCCCAGCATTTT
>TRBJ1-5|TRBV20-1|-|-
CSARELNQPQHF
TGCAGTGCTAGGGAACTAAATCAGCCCCAGCATTTT
>TRBJ2-7|TRBV27|-|few
CASKRANSYEQYF
TGTGCCAGCAAAAGGGCCAATTCCTACGAGCAGTACTTC
>TRBJ2-1|TRBV7-2|-|many
CASSGSGNEQFF
TGTGCCAGCTCCGGGAGTGGAAATGAGCAGTTCTTC
>TRBJ2-1|TRBV10-3|TRBD1|-
CAISMGTGLNEQFF
TGTGCCATCAGTATGGGGACAGGGTTGAATGAGCAGTTCTTC
>TRBJ2-3|TRBV12-3/TRBV12-4|TRBD2|-
CAGSRTSGRDTQYF
TGTGCCGGCAGCAGGACTAGTGGTCGGGATACGCAGTATTTT
>TRBJ2-7|TRBV14|TRBD1|many
CASSLGQGFSEQYF
TGTGCCAGCAGCCTGGGACAGGGGTTCAGCGAGCAGTACTTC
>TRBJ1-1|TRBV7-2|TRBD1|-
CASSPWTGSNTEAFF
TGTGCCAGCAGCCCCTGGACAGGGTCGAACACTGAAGCTTTCTTT
>TRBJ2-1|TRBV7-2|TRBD2|few
CASSLIAGGVDEQFF
TGTGCCAGCAGCTTGATAGCGGGAGGTGTGGATGAGCAGTTCTTC
>TRBJ1-2|TRBV6-2/TRBV6-3|-|few
CASSSYSNLGSFYGYTF
TGTGCCAGCAGTTCGTACTCCAATCTGGGGAGTTTTTATGGCTACACCTTC
>TRBJ1-4|TRBV24-1|-|-
CATSDSRDSGEKLFF
TGTGCCACCAGTGATTCACGGGATTCAGGGGAAAAACTGTTTTTT
>TRBJ2-1|TRBV25-1|TRBD1|few
CASKVQGAGEQFF
TGTGCCAGCAAGGTTCAGGGGGCTGGTGAGCAGTTCTTC
>TRBJ2-3|TRBV7-9|-|-
CASSLYKRNTDTQYF
TGTGCCAGCAGCTTATACAAACGGAACACAGATACGCAGTATTTT
>TRBJ2-1|TRBV25-1|TRBD1|-
CASLTGVSGYNEQFF
TGTGCCAGTCTTACAGGGGTGTCGGGATACAATGAGCAGTTCTTC
>TRBJ2-7|TRBV7-7|TRBD1|few
CASSHKKTAGTGSYEQYF
TGTGCTAGCAGTCATAAAAAGACCGCCGGGACAGGTTCCTACGAGCAGTACTTC
>TRBJ2-1|TRBV18|TRBD2|-
CASSPGTSGSWNEQFF
TGTGCCAGCTCACCCGGGACTAGCGGGAGCTGGAATGAGCAGTTCTTC
>TRBJ2-5|TRBV29-1|TRBD1|-
CSVVGTGSVKETQYF
TGCAGCGTTGTTGGGACAGGGAGTGTGAAAGAGACCCAGTACTTC
>TRBJ1-4|TRBV10-3|-|few
CAISDNLRVTEKLFF
TGTGCCATCAGTGATAATTTGCGCGTAACTGAAAAACTGTTTTTT
>TRBJ2-7|TRBV28|TRBD1|-
CASSLWGTGGHYEQYF
TGTGCCAGCAGTTTATGGGGGACAGGTGGCCACTACGAGCAGTACTTC
>TRBJ1-1|TRBV10-3|TRBD1|many
CAISAEDRGDTEAFF
TGTGCCATCAGTGCCGAGGACAGGGGAGACACTGAAGCTTTCTTT
>TRBJ1-2|TRBV6-5|-|many
CASSSDGLNYGYTF
TGTGCCAGCAGCTCGGACGGCCTTAACTATGGCTACACCTTC
>TRBJ2-6|TRBV7-9|-|-
CASSIQGILSGANVLTF
TGTGCCAGCAGCATCCAGGGAATTCTCTCTGGGGCCAACGTCCTGACTTTC
>TRBJ2-5|TRBV29-1|-|-
CSVGAVIQETQYF
TGCAGCGTTGGTGCGGTCATCCAAGAGACCCAGTACTTC
>TRBJ1-2|TRBV30|-|few
CAWSVGRYSNYGYTF
TGTGCCTGGAGTGTTGGACGGTACTCCAACTATGGCTACACCTTC
>TRBJ2-7|TRBV20-1|TRBD2|-
CSAQGGRAYEQYF
TGCAGTGCTCAGGGCGGGAGGGCCTACGAGCAGTACTTC
>TRBJ2-7|TRBV5-1|-|-
CASSLARFLDEEEQYF
TGCGCCAGCAGCTTGGCCCGGTTCCTAGATGAAGAAGAGCAGTACTTC
>TRBJ2-7|TRBV7-2|-|few
CASSLVGGGGNYEQYF
TGTGCCAGCAGCTTAGTAGGTGGGGGCGGGAACTACGAGCAGTACTTC
>TRBJ2-3|TRBV4-3|TRBD1|-
CVSSQSAGTGVTDTQYF
TGCGTCAGCAGCCAATCAGCCGGGACAGGGGTGACAGATACGCAGTATTTT
>TRBJ2-7|TRBV20-1|TRBD2|few
CSASKRGAYEQYF
TGCAGTGCTAGTAAGCGGGGAGCCTACGAGCAGTACTTC
>TRBJ2-1|TRBV29-1|TRBD2|many
CSDLSGRPYNEQFF
TGCAGCGATCTTAGCGGGAGGCCGTACAATGAGCAGTTCTTC
>TRBJ1-2|TRBV20-1|-|once
CSAKQTRNYGYTF
TGCAGTGCAAAACAGACCAGGAACTATGGCTACACCTTC
>TRBJ2-7|TRBV20-1|TRBD1|many
CSASTTGSQYEQYF
TGCAGTGCCAGTACGACAGGGTCCCAATACGAGCAGTACTTC
>TRBJ1-2|TRBV5-1|-|-
CASSLVWGEDYGYTF
TGCGCCAGCAGCTTGGTATGGGGAGAGGACTATGGCTACACCTTC
>TRBJ1-5|TRBV24-1|-|-
CATSPSTNQPQHF
TGTGCCACCAGTCCCAGTACCAATCAGCCCCAGCATTTT
>TRBJ1-6|TRBV11-3|-|-
CASSKGTDYNSPLHF
TGTGCCAGCAGCAAGGGGACGGATTATAATTCACCCCTCCACTTT
>TRBJ1-5|TRBV12-3/TRBV12-4|-|-
CASSQGRGNQPQHF
TGTGCCAGCAGTCAAGGCAGGGGCAATCAGCCCCAGCATTTT
>TRBJ1-2|TRBV27|-|-
CASSSTGRFNGYTF
TGTGCCAGCAGTTCAACAGGGAGGTTCAATGGCTACACCTTC
>TRBJ2-1|TRBV20-1|TRBD2|-
CSAKLLAGGINEQFF
TGCAGTGCTAAGCTCCTAGCGGGAGGTATCAATGAGCAGTTCTTC
>TRBJ2-2|TRBV7-2|-|-
CASSTERSGELFF
TGTGCCAGCAGCACAGAGAGGTCCGGGGAGCTGTTTTTT
>TRBJ2-3|TRBV27|TRBD1|-
CASREGQGVQYF
TGTGCCAGCAGAGAGGGACAGGGCGTGCAGTATTTT
>TRBJ2-1|TRBV5-1|TRBD2|-
CASSFNGVAGDRFF
TGCGCCAGCAGCTTTAATGGCGTTGCGGGAGATCGGTTCTTC
>TRBJ2-5|TRBV20-1|TRBD2|few
CSAQSLGLAGGINEQYF
TGCAGTGCTCAGAGCCTGGGACTAGCGGGAGGAATCAATGAGCAGTACTTC
>TRBJ1-1|TRBV10-3|-|few
CAISKGGPWNTEAFF
TGTGCCATCAGTAAAGGAGGGCCGTGGAACACTGAAGCTTTCTTT
>TRBJ2-7|TRBV7-9|TRBD2|few
CASSPSAGGDEQYF
TGTGCCAGCAGCCCTAGTGCGGGGGGGGACGAGCAGTACTTC
>TRBJ2-7|TRBV28|TRBD2|-
CASRPGLAGFSSYEQYF
TGTGCCAGCAGACCGGGACTAGCGGGGTTCAGCTCCTACGAGCAGTACTTC
>TRBJ2-7|TRBV10-3|-|-
CAISESGDRSSYEQYF
TGTGCCATCAGTGAGTCAGGGGACCGATCCTCCTACGAGCAGTACTTC
>TRBJ2-2|TRBV7-2|-|-
CASSYFQRSRRNTGELFF
TGTGCCAGCAGCTACTTCCAGCGGAGCAGGAGGAACACCGGGGAGCTGTTTTTT